Presented here are 20 T cell receptor beta chains from one specimen sequenced in a study of T cells expressing NK-cell markers. TCRdb reprocessed the 5' RACE reads and stores each CDR3 protein as one record, lacking DNA. The sample has 500,000 to 700,000 distinct CDR3 sequences. The sample was blood T cells: a sorted CD56 or NKG2C T cell subset, CD4+ or CD8+ T cells, or bulk PBMC T cells (not recorded which). All receptors derive from a man in his late teens or twenties in good health.

V is TRBV10-3 and J is TRBJ2-1; the D call of TRBD1 rests on TCRdb alone, since no DNA is present to check it. This CDR3 has 15 residues. Germline-derived CDR1 and CDR2 are ENHRY and SYGVKD. The CDR3 spells CAINEGLGEHNEQFF.

The gene calls are TRBV25-1 and TRBJ2-3; as DNA is missing, the TRBD1 call by TCRdb cannot be tested. The germline gives CDR1 MGHDK, CDR2 SYGVNS. The CDR3 extends over 15 amino acids. The CDR3: CASSDLGEGTDTQYF. The whole variable domain, filled in from reference TRBV25-1 and TRBJ2-3, reads EADIYQTPRYLVIGTGKKITLECSQTMGHDKMYWYQQDPGMELHLIHYSYGVNSTEKGDLSSESTVSRIRTEHFPLTLESARPSHTSQYLCASSDLGEGTDTQYFGPGTRLTVL.

The V gene is TRBV7-6, the J gene TRBJ2-4; lacking DNA, the TRBD2 call made by TCRdb goes unchecked. Germline assignment: CDR1 SGHVS and CDR2 FNYEAQ. CDR3 size: 14 residues. The CDR3 loop reads CASGSGRPKNIQYF.

The genes are TRBV2 and TRBJ2-1; the D call from TCRdb, TRBD1, cannot be confirmed without DNA. This CDR3 contains 15 residues. Germline values: CDR1 SNHLY, CDR2 FYNNEI. The CDR3 protein is CASVREPSSYNEQFF.

This chain uses TRBV25-1 with TRBJ2-7; as DNA is missing, the TRBD2 call by TCRdb cannot be tested. The CDR3 extends over 15 amino acids. Per the germline V gene, CDR1 is MGHDK and CDR2 is SYGVNS. CDR3 region: CASTATSSYTYEQYF.

The chain combines TRBV7-8 with TRBJ2-4; TCRdb gives TRBD2 as the D gene, but with no DNA this cannot be confirmed. Germline values: CDR1 SGHVS, CDR2 FQNEAQ. The CDR3 is made up of 15 amino acids. CDR3 region: CASSGPYRGKNIQYF.

The chain's CDR3 is CASLVNLVGAEAFF. The V gene is TRBV6-5, the J gene TRBJ1-1. The CDR3 loop spans 14 amino acids. CDR1 and CDR2 (germline): MNHEY, SVGAGI.

The chain recombines TRBV9 with TRBJ1-4; without DNA, the TCRdb call of TRBD1 cannot be checked. The V gene's germline CDR1 is SGDLS and CDR2 YYNGEE. The CDR3 runs to 16 residues. The CDR3 region is CASRRGSETTNEKLFF.

CDR3 loop: CASSPRTGGEYIQYF. The V and J genes are TRBV5-1 and TRBJ2-4; without DNA, the TCRdb call of TRBD1 cannot be checked. Germline-derived CDR1 and CDR2 are SGHRS and YFSETQ. CDR3 length: 15 residues. The variable domain in full, with the rest retrieved from reference TRBV5-1 and TRBJ2-4, is KAGVTQTPRYLIKTRGQQVTLSCSPISGHRSVSWYQQTPGQGLQFLFEYFSETQRNKGNFPGRFSGRQFSNSRSEMNVSTLELGDSALYLCASSPRTGGEYIQYFGAGTRLSVL.

The J gene is TRBJ1-1, the V gene TRBV12-3 or TRBV12-4; TCRdb calls TRBD1, which cannot be checked without DNA. The CDR3 is 13 amino acids. CDR3 sequence: CASLGGGAVEAFF.

CDR3 protein: CASSQDGLAGIGADTQYF. The chain employs TRBV4-3 and TRBJ2-3; the TCRdb call, TRBD2, lacks DNA for checking. Germline values: CDR1 LGHNA, CDR2 YSLEER. The CDR3 spans 18 residues.

The rearrangement uses TRBV10-3 and TRBJ1-2. CDR1 and CDR2 from the germline V gene are ENHRY and SYGVKD. The CDR3 sequence is 12 residues long. Here the CDR3 reads CAISYRGELYTF.

CDR3 amino acids: CASSFQGFGNTIYF. The V gene is TRBV11-2, the J gene TRBJ1-3. This CDR3 spans 14 amino acids. Germline CDR1 and CDR2: SGHAT and FQNNGV. Complete variable domain (other parts from reference TRBV11-2 and TRBJ1-3): EAGVAQSPRYKIIEKRQSVAFWCNPISGHATLYWYQQILGQGPKLLIQFQNNGVVDDSQLPKDRFSAERLKGVDSTLKIQPAKLEDSAVYLCASSFQGFGNTIYFGEGSWLTVV.

The rearrangement uses TRBV7-9 and TRBJ2-5; the TCRdb call, TRBD2, lacks DNA for checking. This CDR3 spans 14 amino acids. In germline, CDR1 is SEHNR, CDR2 FQNEAQ (reference sequence). The CDR3 protein is CASSLRGSSETQYF.

The chain employs TRBV11-2 and TRBJ2-5. CDR1 is SGHAT, CDR2 FQNNGV, per germline. This CDR3 is built from 17 residues. The CDR3 reads CASSLGVEPISGETQYF.

The chain links TRBV28 to TRBJ2-1; the TCRdb call, TRBD1, lacks DNA for checking. The CDR3 runs 15 residues. The germline CDR1 and CDR2 sequences are MDHEN and SYDVKM. The CDR3 region is CASSATGQKTNEQFF.

The gene calls are TRBV30 and TRBJ1-5; TCRdb designates TRBD1, a call that cannot be tested without DNA. Germline values: CDR1 GTSNPN, CDR2 SVGIG (reference sequence). The CDR3 is 15 residues long. This CDR3 is CAWSTGQIGYQPQHF.

CDR3 residues: CASRLGRSYGYTF. J is TRBJ1-2 and V is TRBV12-3 or TRBV12-4. The CDR3 loop spans 13 amino acids.

The chain combines TRBV24-1 with TRBJ2-1; TCRdb names TRBD2, which stays unverified in the absence of DNA. The CDR3 is made up of 16 amino acids. Per the germline V gene, CDR1 is KGHDR and CDR2 is SFDVKD. The CDR3 sequence: CATSDALLSSGDEQFF.

The genes are TRBV3-1 and TRBJ2-3; TCRdb names TRBD1, which stays unverified in the absence of DNA. CDR1 and CDR2 (germline): LGHDT, YNNKEL (reference sequence). The CDR3 runs 15 residues. The CDR3 loop is CASSPRGKVPDTQYF.